This passage covers 14 T cell receptor beta chains from one sample sequenced in a study of tumor and adjacent non-tumor tissue in lung cancer. No cell sorting was done before RNA was extracted from the tissue. This non-tumor lung sample came from over 3 cm beyond the tumor edge. A modified ARM-PCR protocol with three rounds of nested PCR amplified TCRbeta. TCRdb recomputed calls from the multiplex PCR reads with MiXCR, one row per CDR3 protein. Of some 68,000 distinct CDR3 sequences in the sample, 65% to 80% were seen once. The material sequenced was distant non-tumor lung tissue. These receptors were taken from a man in his 60s with non-small cell lung cancer.

J is TRBJ2-7 and V is TRBV5-1, with D possibly TRBD1 on 6 matching bases. The V end was cut by 4 bases, the J end by 6 bases, with 17 bases between. In germline, CDR1 is SGHRS, CDR2 YFSETQ. The CDR3 is 14 amino acids. The CDR3 DNA reads as TGCGCCAGCAGCGCCGAAGCAGGGGCTTCCGAGCAGTACTTC. It is translated as CASSAEAGASEQYF. Supplemented by reference TRBV5-1 and TRBJ2-7, the full variable domain reads KAGVTQTPRYLIKTRGQQVTLSCSPISGHRSVSWYQQTPGQGLQFLFEYFSETQRNKGNFPGRFSGRQFSNSRSEMNVSTLELGDSALYLCASSAEAGASEQYFGPGTRLTVT.

As regards this clonotype: Its ends do not fully match the called genes, so a read error is possible. The chain employs TRBV6-2 or TRBV6-3 and TRBJ1-1, with D perhaps matching TRBD1 (6 bases). Looked up from germline, CDR1 is MNHEY and CDR2 is SVGEGT. The length of the CDR3 is 15 residues. The CDR3 DNA follows: TGTGCCAGCAGAAAGGGGGAACAGATGAACGCTGAAGCTTTCTTT. This gives the protein CASRKGEQMNAEAFF.

The V call is TRBV12-3 or TRBV12-4, the J call TRBJ2-7; D unresolved. This CDR3 is built from 14 residues. V was cut by 6 bases and J by 3 bases, with 15 bases left in between. The DNA of the CDR3 is TGTGCCAGCAGGACCCGACACAGCTACTACGAGCAGTACTTC. This encodes CASRTRHSYYEQYF.

The rearrangement links TRBV29-1 to TRBJ2-1; the D is unclear. Germline CDR1 SQVTM, CDR2 ANQGSEA. The CDR3 extends over 12 amino acids. V was shortened by 6 bases and J by 5 bases, with 11 bases between the two germline ends. The CDR3 DNA is TGCAGCGTAAATTATATGGACAATGAGCAGTTCTTC. Protein product: CSVNYMDNEQFF.

On this clonotype itself: The junction differs from germline at one of its ends, possibly a read error. V gene TRBV6-1 combines with J gene TRBJ2-2; TRBD1 aligns across 7 bases. The germline V gene encodes CDR1 MNHNS and CDR2 SASEGT. The CDR3 length is 13 residues. The CDR3 DNA follows: TGTGTCAGCAGTGACAGGGTTTCCGGGGAGCTGTTTTTT. Translated, it gives CVSSDRVSGELFF.

With regard to this clonotype: Lacking the conserved final phenylalanine or tryptophan, this CDR3 likely reflects a read error. The genes are TRBV13 and TRBJ2-6; TRBD1 aligns across 8 bases. This CDR3 region has 18 residues. Germline V gene lookup returns CDR1 PRHDT and CDR2 FYEKMQ (reference sequence). Trimming took 5 bases from V and 1 from J; bases not matched to a gene: 10. The CDR3 region is CASSIRQGSGSGANVLTL. Written as DNA, the CDR3 is TGTGCCAGCAGCATACGACAGGGGTCGGGATCTGGGGCCAACGTCCTGACTTTA.

As concerns this clonotype: Germline and junction disagree at one end, which may indicate a read error. This rearrangement joins TRBV5-4 to TRBJ2-4; the match to TRBD1 covers 8 bases. The CDR3 spans 14 residues. The germline V gene has CDR1 SGHNT and CDR2 YYREEE (reference sequence). The DNA of the CDR3 is TGTGCCACCAGCTTGGCCGGGACAGGCGGCATTCAGTACTTC. Encoded protein: CATSLAGTGGIQYF.

The chain combines TRBV20-1 with TRBJ2-3, with D possibly matching TRBD2 (6 bases). The CDR3 length is 17 residues. Trimming cost V 2 bases and J 4 bases, with 22 bases left between them. The germline gives CDR1 DFQATT, CDR2 SNEGSKA (reference sequence). CDR3 residues: CSARTGVAGRWADTQYF. The DNA of the CDR3 is TGCAGTGCTAGAACTGGTGTGGCTGGGAGGTGGGCAGATACGCAGTATTTT.

To note about this clonotype: A read error may be the cause here, since a much bigger clone is one base away. The CDR3 region has the DNA TGTGCCAGCAGCCCGGGACAGGGAACAGATACGCAGCATTTT. Translated, it gives CASSPGQGTDTQHF. V and J are TRBV5-4 and TRBJ2-3; 9 bases agree with TRBD1. The J call may be faulty, since TRBJ1-5 better matches the DNA end. The CDR3 contains 14 residues. Per germline, CDR1 SGHNT and CDR2 YYREEE (reference sequence).

With regard to this clonotype: The conserved final phenylalanine or tryptophan is absent from the CDR3, which likely points to a read error. The DNA is left out, because the CDR3 cannot be placed on it with certainty; the CDR3 is given as TCRdb lists it. CDR3 in amino acids: CSVLADELFI. V is TRBV29-1 and J is TRBJ2-1. The CDR3 has 10 amino acids, counting both end residues. Per germline, CDR1 SQVTM and CDR2 ANQGSEA.

Of note for this clonotype: At one end the junction does not follow the germline gene, possibly because of a read error. The genes are TRBV6-6 and TRBJ2-7; D possibly uses TRBD1 or TRBD2 (6 bases each). This CDR3 is 12 amino acids long. Germline CDR1 and CDR2: MNHNY and SVGAGI (reference sequence). The CDR3 reads CASMEGGYEWYF. Written as DNA, the CDR3 is TGTGCCAGCATGGAGGGGGGATACGAGTGGTATTTC.

A word on this clonotype: The germline gene is not matched at one end of the junction; a read error may be the cause. The J gene is TRBJ1-1, the V gene TRBV6-5; tentative D call: TRBD1 (5 bases). This CDR3 has 14 residues. From germline, CDR1 is MNHEY and CDR2 SVGAGI. The CDR3 bases are TGTGCCAGCAGTTACAGGGGTCGGAACATTGAAGCTTTCTTT. Encoded protein: CASSYRGRNIEAFF.

This clonotype was observed once. A read error may be the cause here, since a much bigger clone is one base away. The J gene is TRBJ2-1, the V gene TRBV7-9, with unresolved D. CDR1 and CDR2 from the germline V gene are SEHNR and FQNEAQ (reference sequence). The CDR3 is 11 amino acids. The CDR3 nucleotides are TGTGCCAGCAGCTTTTTCAATGAGCAGCTCTTC. Translating it yields CASSFFNEQLF. The entire variable domain, with the rest obtained from reference TRBV7-9 and TRBJ2-1, is as follows: DTGVSQNPRHKITKRGQNVTFRCDPISEHNRLYWYRQTLGQGPEFLTYFQNEAQLEKSRLLSDRFSAERPKGSFSTLEIQRTEQGDSAMYLCASSFFNEQLFGPGTRLTVL.

In the case of this clonotype: Relative to the germline gene, one junction end is altered; a read error may explain this. This chain uses TRBV12-3 or TRBV12-4 with TRBJ1-5; TRBD1 might be the D (6 bases). The CDR3 totals 14 residues. CDR3 nucleotide sequence: TGTGCCAGCAGTTACATGGGGGGCTATCAGCCACAGCATTTT. It specifies CASSYMGGYQPQHF.